Below are 22 T cell receptor beta chains sequenced from a single sample in a study of shared clonotypes between healthy human individuals. Naive CD8 isolation took CD45RO-negative cells positively selected for CCR7 and excluded terminally differentiated effector memory CD45RA+ cells. The table came from immunoSEQ multiplex PCR; TCRdb's copy has only in-frame clones and leaves some out. The sample holds roughly 2,000,000 clones, just under 95% seen once. Sequencing used naive CD8+ T cells sorted from blood. These receptors all stem from a man between 18 and 29 years old in good health.

The chain carries TRBV19 and TRBJ1-2; D gene uncertain. Germline-derived CDR1 and CDR2 are LNHDA and SQIVND (reference sequence). The CDR3 spans 15 residues. Deletions cut 1 base from V and 4 bases from J, with 13 bases between. CDR3 sequence: CASSIGGIAGYGYTF. CDR3 coding DNA: TGTGCCAGTAGTATAGGTGGAATCGCGGGCTATGGCTACACCTTC.

The chain is built from TRBV2 and TRBJ1-2; D is uncertain. V lost 2 bases, J lost 4 bases, and 8 bases lay in between. CDR3 length: 13 amino acids. Germline CDR1 reads SNHLY; CDR2 reads FYNNEI. CDR3 region: CASSESASYGYTF. CDR3 DNA: TGTGCCAGCAGTGAATCGGCAAGCTATGGCTACACCTTC.

The V and J genes are TRBV7-9 and TRBJ2-7; D remains unclear. The CDR3 is made up of 13 amino acids. CDR1 and CDR2 from the germline V gene are SEHNR and FQNEAQ (reference sequence). V gave up 5 bases and J gave up 7 bases, with 15 bases separating them. The CDR3 sequence: CASSPPLTAEQYF. DNA of the CDR3: TGTGCCAGCAGCCCGCCGTTAACGGCTGAGCAGTACTTC.

The chain combines TRBV7-4 with TRBJ2-7; D gene ambiguous. This CDR3 has 12 residues. V was cut by 0 bases and J by 3 bases, with 3 bases left in between. CDR1 SGHVT and CDR2 SQSDAQ come from the germline V gene. CDR3 DNA: TGTGCCAGCAGCTTAGCGAACTACGAGCAGTACTTC. As protein: CASSLANYEQYF.

The gene calls are TRBV27 and TRBJ1-5; perhaps TRBD1 as D (5 bases). V lost 7 bases, J lost 2 bases, and 15 bases lay in between. CDR1 and CDR2 (germline): MNHEY, SMNVEV (reference sequence). The CDR3 is made up of 15 amino acids. CDR3 protein: CASTPGSKGNQPQHF. The CDR3 nucleotides are TGTGCCAGCACCCCAGGGAGTAAGGGCAATCAGCCCCAGCATTTT.

V is TRBV28 and J is TRBJ2-3, with D hard to call. Germline CDR1 and CDR2: MDHEN and SYDVKM. Trimming shortened V by 5 bases and J by 2 bases, and 11 bases separated the two germline ends. The CDR3 extends over 14 amino acids. The CDR3 region is CASSTWSDTDTQYF. CDR3 coding DNA: TGTGCCAGCAGTACATGGTCTGACACAGATACGCAGTATTTT.

This chain's CDR3 is CASSSSGTSSYEQYF. The CDR3 nucleotides read TGTGCCAGCAGCAGCTCCGGGACTAGTTCCTACGAGCAGTACTTC. The rearrangement joins TRBV5-6 to TRBJ2-7, with 8 positions matching TRBD2. V dropped 4 bases and J dropped 1; count of bases not matched to a gene: 7. Germline CDR1 SGHDT, CDR2 YYEEEE. The CDR3 loop spans 15 amino acids.

The genes are TRBV5-5 and TRBJ1-1, with D tentatively TRBD1 (6 bases). V lost 4 bases, J lost 0 bases, and 19 bases lay in between. Looked up from germline, CDR1 is SGHKS and CDR2 is YYEKEE (reference sequence). CDR3 length: 17 amino acids. The CDR3 DNA reads as TGTGCCAGCAGCCCACGAGGTAACACAGGGATGAACACTGAAGCTTTCTTT. Translation gives CASSPRGNTGMNTEAFF.

The DNA for the CDR3 is TGTGCCAGCAGCGTAGGGACTAACTCCTACAATGAGCAGTTCTTC. Translating gives CASSVGTNSYNEQFF. The chain couples TRBV9 to TRBJ2-1; TRBD2 might be the D (6 bases). The CDR3 is made up of 15 amino acids. The V gene's germline CDR1 is SGDLS and CDR2 YYNGEE. V gave up 0 bases and J gave up 0 bases, with 7 bases separating them. Based on the CDR3 plus reference TRBV9 and TRBJ2-1, the full variable domain is DSGVTQTPKHLITATGQRVTLRCSPRSGDLSVYWYQQSLDQGLQFLIQYYNGEERAKGNILERFSAQQFPDLHSELNLSSLELGDSALYFCASSVGTNSYNEQFFGPGTRLTVL.

This clone is a singleton in its sample. The chain is built from TRBV7-9 and TRBJ2-7; 9 nucleotides agree with TRBD1. Germline assignment: CDR1 SEHNR and CDR2 FQNEAQ (reference sequence). This CDR3 is built from 14 residues. The V segment lost 5 bases and the J segment 3 bases; nucleotides outside the gene matches: 5. The CDR3 reads CASSVRQGDYEQYF. The CDR3 DNA is TGTGCCAGCAGCGTGAGACAGGGGGACTACGAGCAGTACTTC. Variable domain in full (rest from reference TRBV7-9 and TRBJ2-7): DTGVSQNPRHKITKRGQNVTFRCDPISEHNRLYWYRQTLGQGPEFLTYFQNEAQLEKSRLLSDRFSAERPKGSFSTLEIQRTEQGDSAMYLCASSVRQGDYEQYFGPGTRLTVT.

This chain uses TRBV19 with TRBJ2-1; 7 nucleotides match TRBD2. Per the germline V gene, CDR1 is LNHDA and CDR2 is SQIVND (reference sequence). The CDR3 totals 14 residues. V shed 4 bases and J 8 bases; nucleotides not matched to a gene: 8. The CDR3 DNA is TGTGCCAGTAGTACCCCCGGACTAGGCCATGAGCAGTTCTTC. Translation gives CASSTPGLGHEQFF.

The chain employs TRBV27 and TRBJ2-2; 14 nucleotides agree with TRBD2. Germline trimming cut 7 bases from V and 8 bases from J; bases unmatched to any gene: 12. The CDR3 extends over 17 amino acids. Per germline, CDR1 MNHEY and CDR2 SMNVEV (reference sequence). CDR3 region: CASTSLGTSGRSGELFF. The CDR3 DNA reads TGTGCCAGCACTTCCTTGGGGACTAGCGGGAGATCTGGGGAGCTGTTTTTT.

Points on this clone: This CDR3 is also generated by other DNA sequences in the sample. This chain links TRBV4-3 with TRBJ2-7, with D perhaps TRBD1 (5 bases). V dropped 1 base and J dropped 3 bases, with 7 bases sitting between them. There are 13 residues in the CDR3. Germline V CDR1 and CDR2: LGHNA, YSLEER. For the CDR3, the DNA is TGCGCCAGCAGCCAAGCCCAGGGCTACGAGCAGTACTTC. It translates to CASSQAQGYEQYF.

The chain is built from TRBV28 and TRBJ1-6; 7 bases align to TRBD1. Per the germline V gene, CDR1 is MDHEN and CDR2 is SYDVKM. This CDR3 comprises 14 residues. Trimming at V came to 6 bases and at J to 10 bases, leaving 9 bases not matched to a gene. This CDR3 is CASSPDRVVSPLHF. The CDR3, as DNA: TGTGCCAGCAGCCCCGACAGGGTGGTATCACCCCTCCACTTT.

To note about this clone: In the same sample, other DNA sequences code for this CDR3. J is TRBJ2-7 and V is TRBV5-1; 11 nucleotides match TRBD1. CDR3 size: 15 residues. CDR1 is SGHRS, CDR2 YFSETQ, per germline. The ends lost 0 bases at V and 5 bases at J; junction bases unmatched: 4. CDR3 sequence reads: CASSLEGQGVNEQYF. The CDR3 DNA follows: TGCGCCAGCAGCTTGGAGGGACAGGGGGTCAACGAGCAGTACTTC.

The rearrangement uses TRBV11-3 and TRBJ2-7; D is undetermined. In germline, CDR1 is SGHNT, CDR2 YENEEA. V was trimmed by 1 base and J by 9 bases, leaving 25 bases between them. This CDR3 spans 17 amino acids. For the CDR3, the DNA is TGTGCCAGCAGCTTAGCCCTGAAGGGCGCTGGTTTCCTAGGGCAGTACTTC. Amino acid sequence: CASSLALKGAGFLGQYF.

V is TRBV6-6 and J is TRBJ2-1; D uncertain. Germline CDR1 and CDR2: MNHNY and SVGAGI (reference sequence). CDR3 length: 12 amino acids. Trimming pared 2 bases from V and 2 bases from J, leaving 1 base between. As DNA, the CDR3 is TGTGCCAGCAGTTACACCTACAATGAGCAGTTCTTC. It translates to CASSYTYNEQFF.

This chain uses TRBV28 with TRBJ1-4, with D possibly TRBD1 on 5 matching bases. V lost 3 bases and J lost 8, with 16 bases in between. Germline V gene data show CDR1 as MDHEN and CDR2 as SYDVKM. This CDR3 has 15 amino acids. This CDR3 reads CASSFGWAGFEKLFF. The CDR3, as DNA: TGTGCCAGCAGTTTTGGGTGGGCAGGGTTCGAAAAACTGTTTTTT.

This rearrangement joins TRBV6-1 to TRBJ2-7, with a possible D match to TRBD1 (6 bases). The germline CDR1 and CDR2 sequences are MNHNS and SASEGT. This CDR3 spans 18 amino acids. Trimming stripped 1 base from V and 3 bases from J, with 22 bases between. This CDR3 reads CASSEERTVWANYYEQYF. The CDR3 DNA is TGTGCCAGCAGTGAAGAAAGGACAGTCTGGGCGAACTACTACGAGCAGTACTTC.

V usage is TRBV7-8 and J usage is TRBJ2-5; 7 nucleotides line up with TRBD2. V shed 5 bases, J shed 5 bases, and the junction held 17 bases outside the gene matches. This CDR3 has 17 amino acids. CDR1 is SGHVS, CDR2 FQNEAQ, per germline. This CDR3 is CASSPDMAGVFSETQYF. DNA of the CDR3: TGTGCCAGCAGCCCCGATATGGCGGGAGTCTTTTCGGAGACCCAGTACTTC.

The rearrangement joins TRBV6-6 to TRBJ2-2; no clear D. This CDR3 is built from 14 residues. Germline CDR1 MNHNY, CDR2 SVGAGI (reference sequence). V lost 5 bases and J 4 bases, leaving 11 bases between the germline ends. The CDR3 bases are TGTGCCAGCAGTCCTACTTCCAGCACCGGGGAGCTGTTTTTT. This translates into CASSPTSSTGELFF.

V is TRBV5-6 and J is TRBJ2-3, with TRBD2 matching over 10 bases. Germline loops: CDR1 SGHDT, CDR2 YYEEEE. The CDR3 contains 15 residues. Trimming cost V 4 bases and J 5 bases; bases outside gene matches: 7. The CDR3, as DNA: TGTGCCAGCAGCCCCCTAGCGGGAGATGGAGATACGCAGTATTTT. Translating gives CASSPLAGDGDTQYF.